The rows below give T cell receptor beta chains drawn from one sample of a study of T cell responses to AZD1222 COVID-19 vaccine. TCRdb's table, derived via immunoSEQ multiplex PCR, lists solely in-frame clones and lacks some. The sample has more than 60,000 clones, 85% seen once. The source material was peripheral blood, sampled on day 0 of AZD1222 vaccination. These receptors originate from an adult in good health. Both conserved end residues are part of each CDR3. The D gene is left open where the match is weak. Some rows have no size entry. The others give once, few or many, or a class for an expanded clone.

TRBV11-2	TRBJ2-2	NA	NA	TGTGCCAGCAGAAAGCCCGGGGTGGGTACCGGGGAGCTGTTTTTT	CASRKPGVGTGELFF
TRBV19	TRBJ2-3	NA	once	TGTGCCACTGGACACTTCACAGATACGCAGTATTTT	CATGHFTDTQYF
TRBV2	TRBJ2-3	TRBD2	NA	TGTGCCAGCAGTGGTAGCGGGGGGGGATTTGGTACGCAGTATTTT	CASSGSGGGFGTQYF
TRBV29-1	TRBJ1-1	NA	NA	TGCAGCGTTGTCCCCGAGGTGGGGGGCACTGAAGCTTTCTTT	CSVVPEVGGTEAFF
TRBV6-2/TRBV6-3	TRBJ1-1	NA	NA	TGTGCCAGCAGTTACGTCAGATTGAACACTGAAGCTTTCTTT	CASSYVRLNTEAFF
TRBV6-6	TRBJ2-1	NA	NA	TGTGCCAGCAGCCGAGGACAGTCCAATGAGCAGTTCTTC	CASSRGQSNEQFF
TRBV4-1	TRBJ1-1	NA	NA	TGCGCCAGCAGCCCAGGGACACCCCTGGGCACTGAAGCTTTCTTT	CASSPGTPLGTEAFF
TRBV7-6	TRBJ1-3	NA	NA	TGTGCCAGCAGCTCCCAGCCCCCCGGCTCTGGAAACACCATATATTTT	CASSSQPPGSGNTIYF
TRBV5-4	TRBJ1-6	NA	large	TGTGCCAGCAGCTTGGATGGTTACGGCGGTGGTGGGTCACCCCTCCACTTT	CASSLDGYGGGGSPLHF
TRBV3-1/TRBV3-2	TRBJ2-7	NA	NA	TGTGCCAGCAGCCAAGATCGTAGGAGAAGGTCCTACGAGCAGTACTTC	CASSQDRRRRSYEQYF
TRBV6-5	TRBJ2-3	TRBD1	NA	TGTGCCAGCACCGACCCCAGGGGGCTATCAGATACGCAGTATTTT	CASTDPRGLSDTQYF
TRBV19	TRBJ1-5	NA	NA	TGTGCCAGTAGTATAGAACGCTGGCCCCAGCATTTT	CASSIERWPQHF
TRBV28	TRBJ1-3	TRBD1	NA	TGTGCCAGCAGATCTATCCTTGGGACAGAAGAAATGCGAAACACCATATATTTT	CASRSILGTEEMRNTIYF
TRBV19	TRBJ1-1	NA	NA	TGTGCCAGTAGTGTCACCTCACTGGGACATCTGAACACTGAAGCTTTCTTT	CASSVTSLGHLNTEAFF
TRBV5-6	TRBJ2-3	TRBD2	NA	TGTGCCAGCAGCGTTGCCGGGGGGGCAGATACGCAGTATTTT	CASSVAGGADTQYF
TRBV27	TRBJ1-2	NA	NA	TGTGCCAGCAGTTTGATCGCAGGGTCTTCTAACTATGGCTACACCTTC	CASSLIAGSSNYGYTF
TRBV19	TRBJ2-6	NA	NA	TGTGCCATCGCGGACGGCTCTGGGGCCAACGTCCTGACTTTC	CAIADGSGANVLTF
TRBV5-6	TRBJ2-7	TRBD1	few	TGTGCCAGCAGCTTGATTGGGACAGGGAACGAGCAGTACTTC	CASSLIGTGNEQYF
TRBV12-5	TRBJ2-1	NA	once	TGTGCTAGTGGCTTACTCAATGAGCAGTTCTTC	CASGLLNEQFF
TRBV29-1	TRBJ1-6	TRBD1	NA	TGCAGCGTTCGTACAGGGGCTTATAATTCACCCCTCCACTTT	CSVRTGAYNSPLHF
TRBV5-1	TRBJ1-3	NA	NA	TGCGCCAGCAGCTCCGATCTGAGCTCTGGAAACACCATATATTTT	CASSSDLSSGNTIYF
TRBV28	TRBJ1-1	NA	NA	TGTGCCAGCAGTTTTTTAGGTGCTACTGAAGCTTTCTTT	CASSFLGATEAFF
TRBV12-5	TRBJ2-7	TRBD2	NA	TGTGCTAGTGGTTTGGTCAAGGGTGGACTAGCGGAAAACTACGAGCAGTACTTC	CASGLVKGGLAENYEQYF
TRBV5-1	TRBJ1-1	NA	NA	TGCGCCAGCAGCTTGGTAGGGGGAAACACTGAAGCTTTCTTT	CASSLVGGNTEAFF
TRBV6-5	TRBJ2-1	TRBD1	once	TGTGCCAGCAGCCCGGGACAGGGGTGGAGGAATGAGCAGTTCTTC	CASSPGQGWRNEQFF
TRBV12-3/TRBV12-4	TRBJ1-1	NA	once	TGTGCCAGCAGTTTCTACGGGGGGACTGAAGCTTTCTTT	CASSFYGGTEAFF
TRBV6-6	TRBJ2-5	NA	NA	TGTGCCAGCAGTTACTCAGAGGGGTTGGAGACCCAGTACTTC	CASSYSEGLETQYF
TRBV7-2	TRBJ1-3	NA	NA	TGTGCCAGCAGCTCAGCGGGGGGAAACACCATATATTTT	CASSSAGGNTIYF
TRBV6-5	TRBJ1-4	NA	NA	TGTGCCAGCAGTCCGGACAGACCAACTAATGAAAAACTGTTTTTT	CASSPDRPTNEKLFF
TRBV7-8	TRBJ1-5	NA	NA	TGTGCCAGCAGCCCCCGGGGCAATCAGCCCCAGCATTTT	CASSPRGNQPQHF
TRBV5-4	TRBJ1-3	NA	NA	TGTGCCAGCAGCTTGTGGGGAAACACCATATATTTT	CASSLWGNTIYF
TRBV6-5	TRBJ1-2	NA	once	TGTGCCAGCACCAGGAGCCGAGGGACTAACTATGGCTACACCTTC	CASTRSRGTNYGYTF
TRBV19	TRBJ2-3	NA	NA	TGTGCCAGTAATCATGACGGGAGAGATACGCAGTATTTT	CASNHDGRDTQYF
TRBV10-3	TRBJ2-7	NA	NA	TGTGCCATCAGTGGCCCGACAGTGAGCTCCTACGAGCAGTACTTC	CAISGPTVSSYEQYF
TRBV7-2	TRBJ2-3	NA	NA	TGTGCCAGCAGCTTAGCCGGACCCAGCCCCACAGATACGCAGTATTTT	CASSLAGPSPTDTQYF
TRBV12-3/TRBV12-4	TRBJ1-6	NA	NA	TGTGCCAGCAGTTCATCTCTGACCCTCCACTTT	CASSSSLTLHF
TRBV6-6	TRBJ2-1	NA	NA	TGTGCCAGCAGTTACCCCTACGGTGAGCAGTTCTTC	CASSYPYGEQFF
TRBV5-1	TRBJ2-5	TRBD2	few	TGCGCCAGCAGCTTGACGGGACTAGCGGGGGCCCTTCGAATACAAGAGACCCAGTACTTC	CASSLTGLAGALRIQETQYF
TRBV11-2	TRBJ1-6	NA	NA	TGTGCCAGCAGCAGGAGCCAGGATAATTCACCCCTCCACTTT	CASSRSQDNSPLHF
TRBV6-6	TRBJ2-7	NA	NA	TGTGCCAGCACCCGGGACCTACCAACCTACGAAGAGCAGTACTTC	CASTRDLPTYEEQYF
TRBV6-4	TRBJ2-1	TRBD1	NA	TGTGCCAGCAGTGACACCGGGACAGGGATCGATGAGCAGTTCTTC	CASSDTGTGIDEQFF
TRBV5-1	TRBJ1-1	NA	NA	TGCGCCAGCAGCTTGGATACAGAGGTTGAAGCTTTCTTT	CASSLDTEVEAFF